A single sample is the source of the 15 T cell receptor beta chains below, sequenced in a study of monozygotic twins with inflammatory bowel disease. After re-calling the 5' RACE reads, TCRdb lists one entry per CDR3 protein, DNA absent. Here the sample table reports about 380,000 distinct CDR3 sequences. The source material was blood. Every receptor here comes from a human donor with ulcerative colitis or Crohn's disease, or a healthy co-twin of an affected twin (not recorded which).

The chain combines TRBV5-1 with TRBJ2-3. This CDR3 is built from 15 residues. Looked up from germline, CDR1 is SGHRS and CDR2 is YFSETQ. The chain's CDR3 is CASSLSPASFNTQYF.

The chain is built from TRBV7-2 and TRBJ2-5; TCRdb selects TRBD2, and the lack of DNA leaves this call unchecked. Germline V gene sequence: CDR1 SGHTA, CDR2 FQGNSA. The CDR3 is 15 residues long. The CDR3: CASSLGFLAGGPWYF. The whole variable domain, filled in from reference TRBV7-2 and TRBJ2-5, reads GAGVSQSPSNKVTEKGKDVELRCDPISGHTALYWYRQSLGQGLEFLIYFQGNSAPDKSGLPSDRFSAERTGGSVSTLTIQRTQQEDSAVYLCASSLGFLAGGPWYFGPGTRLLVL.

The chain couples TRBV2 to TRBJ2-6; the D call of TRBD1 rests on TCRdb alone, since no DNA is present to check it. Per germline, CDR1 SNHLY and CDR2 FYNNEI. This CDR3 region has 16 residues. The chain's CDR3 is CASEQGSLSGANVLTF. Complete variable domain (other parts from reference TRBV2 and TRBJ2-6): EPEVTQTPSHQVTQMGQEVILRCVPISNHLYFYWYRQILGQKVEFLVSFYNNEISEKSEIFDDQFSVERPDGSNFTLKIRSTKLEDSAMYFCASEQGSLSGANVLTFGAGSRLTVL.

This chain joins TRBV27 and TRBJ2-7. The CDR3 consists of 14 residues. Per germline, CDR1 MNHEY and CDR2 SMNVEV (reference sequence). The CDR3 reads CASSFSRPYYEQYF.

The chain joins TRBV12-3 or TRBV12-4 to TRBJ2-5; with no DNA, the TCRdb D assignment of TRBD1 cannot be verified. CDR3 length: 15 amino acids. CDR3: CASSSWDRVGETQYF.

The V gene is TRBV6-2 or TRBV6-3, the J gene TRBJ2-6; TCRdb's D gene call, TRBD1, goes unchecked for lack of DNA. CDR1 and CDR2 from the germline V gene are MNHEY and SVGEGT. The CDR3 contains 16 residues. CDR3 protein: CASSGQGNSGANVLTF.

The V gene is TRBV20-1, the J gene TRBJ2-7; without DNA, the TCRdb call of TRBD1 cannot be checked. The CDR3 is made up of 17 amino acids. Germline-derived CDR1 and CDR2 are DFQATT and SNEGSKA (reference sequence). CDR3 residues: CSASPLGAVAGSYEQYF.

The chain is built from TRBV7-6 and TRBJ1-6; with no DNA, the TCRdb D assignment of TRBD1 cannot be verified. CDR3 length: 13 amino acids. Germline lookup yields CDR1 SGHVS and CDR2 FNYEAQ. The CDR3 region is CASGDRADSPLHF.

The chain couples TRBV7-7 to TRBJ2-7; TCRdb lists TRBD2, though no DNA is available to test this call. The CDR3 consists of 15 residues. Germline values: CDR1 SSHAT, CDR2 FNYEAQ (reference sequence). The CDR3 reads CASSLGLSTIYEQYF.

This chain joins TRBV6-1 and TRBJ2-1; TCRdb names TRBD2, which stays unverified in the absence of DNA. Germline V gene data show CDR1 as MNHNS and CDR2 as SASEGT. The length of the CDR3 is 15 residues. CDR3 sequence: CASRKGRGGINEQFF.

The genes are TRBV12-3 or TRBV12-4 and TRBJ2-2. This CDR3 spans 14 amino acids. CDR3 loop: CASSFMVDTGELFF.

The rearrangement uses TRBV27 and TRBJ2-2; TCRdb lists TRBD1, though no DNA is available to test this call. CDR1 is MNHEY and CDR2 is SMNVEV in the germline V gene (reference sequence). This CDR3 contains 14 residues. The CDR3 protein is CASTPGGSTGELFF.

V gene TRBV7-2 combines with J gene TRBJ2-1; the TCRdb call, TRBD1, lacks DNA for checking. Germline CDR1 and CDR2: SGHTA and FQGNSA. This CDR3 spans 14 amino acids. The CDR3 region is CASSPGQAMVEQFF.

The V and J genes are TRBV7-9 and TRBJ1-2; lacking DNA, the TRBD1 call made by TCRdb goes unchecked. The CDR3 has 15 residues. The germline CDR1 and CDR2 sequences are SEHNR and FQNEAQ (reference sequence). CDR3 amino acids: CASSSGQGALFGYTF.

V gene TRBV14 combines with J gene TRBJ2-7; TCRdb's D call of TRBD2 is untestable without DNA. CDR3 length: 15 amino acids. Germline-derived CDR1 and CDR2 are SGHDN and FVKESK. CDR3: CASSQDPGRAYEQYF.